A selection of T cell receptor beta chains follows, all from one sample in a study of shared T cell receptors in the human thymus. The protocol was immunoSEQ multiplex PCR, while the TCRdb copy is restricted to in-frame clones and leaves out a portion. Of about 660,000 clones listed, around nine tenths are singletons. These data were also reused for a study on human thymus T cells.

The sequenced sample was thymocytes. Every receptor here comes from a boy less than two years old with a congenital heart defect. The CDR3 runs from the conserved cysteine through the conserved F or W. The D gene is left open where the match is weak. The size field is filled for only some rows; it gives once, few, many or a size class.

-	TRBV4-3	TRBD1	TRBJ2-2	TGCGCCAGCAGCCAAGATGAGGACAGGACGAACACCGGGGAGCTGTTTTTT	CASSQDEDRTNTGELFF
-	TRBV23-1	TRBD1	TRBJ2-5	TGCGCCAGCAGTCGACTCAACGGGACAGGGGTCCCCCTTAAAGAGACCCAGTACTTC	CASSRLNGTGVPLKETQYF
-	TRBV25-1	TRBD2	TRBJ2-7	TGTGCCAGCAGTGCTTCGACTAGCGGGGATAAATGGGAGTACGAGCAGTACTTC	CASSASTSGDKWEYEQYF
-	TRBV5-5	-	TRBJ2-7	TGTGCCAGCAGCTTGAACAGGGAAAAGGGGCCTTGGGTCTACGAGCAGTACTTC	CASSLNREKGPWVYEQYF
-	TRBV18	-	TRBJ2-7	TGTGCCAGCTCACCACCGAGTTACCACGAGCAGTACTTC	CASSPPSYHEQYF
-	TRBV6-5	TRBD2	TRBJ2-7	TGTGCCAGCAGAGAGAGACTAGCGGCCTCCTACGAGCAGTACTTC	CASRERLAASYEQYF
-	TRBV5-6	TRBD1	TRBJ2-7	TGTGCCAGCAGTCAAGGGGGCATTGGGTACGAGCAGTACTTC	CASSQGGIGYEQYF
-	TRBV2	TRBD2	TRBJ2-7	TGTGCCAGCAACACCATTCCGACAGCGACTAGCGGGGGGACCTACGAGCAGTACTTC	CASNTIPTATSGGTYEQYF
-	TRBV28	TRBD1	TRBJ1-1	TGTGCCAGCAGTGAAAGGGACAGGGGCTACACTGAAGCTTTCTTT	CASSERDRGYTEAFF
-	TRBV19	-	TRBJ1-5	TGTGCCAGTAGTATCAGTACAGGGATGGGCAATCAGCCCCAGCATTTT	CASSISTGMGNQPQHF
-	TRBV11-2	-	TRBJ2-1	TGTGCCAGCAGCTTAGAGGTCGGGGGTGAGCAGTTCTTC	CASSLEVGGEQFF
-	TRBV4-1	TRBD1	TRBJ1-2	TGCGCCAGCAGCCAAGATGGACAGGGGTATGGCTACACCTTC	CASSQDGQGYGYTF
-	TRBV19	TRBD1	TRBJ2-1	TGTGCCAGTAGTACCCTCCCACCGGGACAGGACTACAATGAGCAGTTCTTC	CASSTLPPGQDYNEQFF
-	TRBV5-1	-	TRBJ2-7	TGCGCCAGCAGCTTGGGAGCGGGCCTGCTCTACGAGCAGTACTTC	CASSLGAGLLYEQYF
-	TRBV9	-	TRBJ1-4	TGTGCCAGCAGGGCCGGGACAAGGAATGAAAAACTGTTTTTT	CASRAGTRNEKLFF
-	TRBV7-9	TRBD1	TRBJ2-7	TGTGCCAGCAGCTCCCCGGGACAGTCCTACGAGCAGTACTTC	CASSSPGQSYEQYF
-	TRBV9	TRBD2	TRBJ2-3	TGTGCCAGCAGCCCCCCGACTAGCGGGTATAGCACAGATACGCAGTATTTT	CASSPPTSGYSTDTQYF
-	TRBV7-6	TRBD2	TRBJ2-7	TGTGCCAGCAGCTTAGCCGGGGAGGGGCGGGAGGCAACCTACGAGCAGTACTTC	CASSLAGEGREATYEQYF
-	TRBV5-1	-	TRBJ2-7	TGCGCCAGCAGCCCGCGGCCCGGCCCCTACGAGCAGTACTTC	CASSPRPGPYEQYF
-	TRBV4-3	-	TRBJ1-2	TGCGCCAGCAGCCAAGATTGGGCGGGTGGCTATGGCTACACCTTC	CASSQDWAGGYGYTF
-	TRBV27	TRBD1	TRBJ2-2	TGTGCCACCAGGACAGGTCCGAACACCGGGGAGCTGTTTTTT	CATRTGPNTGELFF
-	TRBV19	-	TRBJ2-4	TGTGCCAGTAGTACACCCGCGCCCAAAAAAAACATTCAGTACTTC	CASSTPAPKKNIQYF
-	TRBV10-3	-	TRBJ2-7	TGTGCCATCAGCCGGTTAGCGGATGACTACGAGCAGTACTTC	CAISRLADDYEQYF
once	TRBV27	-	TRBJ1-1	TGTGCCAGCAGCTCGGGGGAAACTGAAGCTTTCTTT	CASSSGETEAFF
-	TRBV6-1	TRBD2	TRBJ2-7	TGTGCCAGCAGTGAGGAGCGGGATGCCTACGAGCAGTACTTC	CASSEERDAYEQYF
once	TRBV25-1	-	TRBJ2-3	TGTGCCAGCAGTGAAAGGAGGGATTCTAGCACAGATACGCAGTATTTT	CASSERRDSSTDTQYF
-	TRBV6-5	-	TRBJ2-5	TGTGCCAGCAGTCCCCAGCCGGGAGCCTGCGGGACCCAGTACTTC	CASSPQPGACGTQYF
-	TRBV5-1	TRBD1	TRBJ2-7	TGCGCCAGCAGCTTCGACAGGGGAGCAGCATCCTACGAGCAGTACTTC	CASSFDRGAASYEQYF
-	TRBV5-1	TRBD1	TRBJ2-3	TGCGCCAGCAGCACTGGACAGGGCACAGATACGCAGTATTTT	CASSTGQGTDTQYF
-	TRBV15	-	TRBJ2-3	TGTGCCACCAGCAGGGGAGGGGGGGGCCATACGCAGTATTTT	CATSRGGGGHTQYF
-	TRBV9	-	TRBJ1-2	TGTGCCAGCAGCGGGCCGACAGGATCTAACTATGGCTACACCTTC	CASSGPTGSNYGYTF
-	TRBV30	TRBD1	TRBJ2-3	TGTGCCTGGAGTCTAGGGACAGGGCTCAATGGGGGCACAGATACGCAGTATTTT	CAWSLGTGLNGGTDTQYF
-	TRBV4-3	-	TRBJ1-2	TGCGCCAGCAGCCAAGATCCCCCGGGAGGGCGCGGCCGCGCCTATGGCTACACCTTC	CASSQDPPGGRGRAYGYTF
-	TRBV19	-	TRBJ1-3	TGTGCCAGTAGTAAACAGGTTGCCCTATCTGGAAACACCATATATTTT	CASSKQVALSGNTIYF
-	TRBV13	TRBD2	TRBJ2-1	TGTGCCAGCAGCTTATATGCGGGAGGCAGCTCCTACAATGAGCAGTTCTTC	CASSLYAGGSSYNEQFF
-	TRBV7-6	TRBD2	TRBJ2-2	TGTGCCAGCAGCCCCGGACTAGCGGGAGGGCCCACCGGGGAGCTGTTTTTT	CASSPGLAGGPTGELFF
-	TRBV20-1	-	TRBJ2-1	TGCAGTGCTAAGCCCCGGGATGAGCAGTTCTTC	CSAKPRDEQFF
-	TRBV4-2	TRBD2	TRBJ2-1	TGTGCCAGCAGCCAAACGGCGGGAGGCAACAATGAGCAGTTCTTC	CASSQTAGGNNEQFF
-	TRBV11-2	TRBD2	TRBJ2-7	TGTGCCAGCAGCTTAGTTGGTAGCGGGAGGTGGGAGCAGTACTTC	CASSLVGSGRWEQYF
-	TRBV27	-	TRBJ1-1	TGTGCCAGCAGTGATCACGGACGGGCGGGCACTGAAGCTTTCTTT	CASSDHGRAGTEAFF
-	TRBV6-5	-	TRBJ2-7	TGTGCCAGCAGTTACTCCAACACTAGCAGTTACGAGCAGTACTTC	CASSYSNTSSYEQYF
-	TRBV5-8	TRBD2	TRBJ2-1	TGTGCCAGCAGCGGACTAGCGGGAGCGAGGGTGTACAATGAGCAGTTCTTC	CASSGLAGARVYNEQFF
-	TRBV27	-	TRBJ2-7	TGTGCCAGCAGCACGAGGGCCAGGGGCCCCTACGAGCAGTACTTC	CASSTRARGPYEQYF
-	TRBV5-4	TRBD2	TRBJ2-5	TGTGCCAGCAGTTACCCAGGAAACCCGGGACTAGCGGAAGAGACCCAGTACTTC	CASSYPGNPGLAEETQYF
-	TRBV5-6	TRBD1	TRBJ2-2	TGTGCCAGCAGCTTTAAACAGGGGCCTAACACCGGGGAGCTGTTTTTT	CASSFKQGPNTGELFF
-	TRBV5-1	-	TRBJ1-4	TGCGCCAGCAGCTTGGCAGGCCCCTCGAAACTGTTTTTT	CASSLAGPSKLFF
-	TRBV5-6	TRBD2	TRBJ2-5	TGTGCCAGCAGCTTTTCAGGCGGGAGTGTAGAAGAGACCCAGTACTTC	CASSFSGGSVEETQYF
-	TRBV29-1	-	TRBJ2-3	TGCAGCGTTGTACGGGGTCTCGCAGATACGCAGTATTTT	CSVVRGLADTQYF
-	TRBV27	TRBD2	TRBJ2-3	TGTGCCAGCAGTTTGCTAGCGGGGAGCACAGATACGCAGTATTTT	CASSLLAGSTDTQYF
-	TRBV5-1	TRBD1	TRBJ2-7	TGCGCCAGCAGCTTGGAGGCAGGGGGCGGCGAGCAGTACTTC	CASSLEAGGGEQYF
once	TRBV7-8	-	TRBJ2-5	TGTGCCAGCAGCTTAGCGTCCAGGGCGGAGACCCAGTACTTC	CASSLASRAETQYF
-	TRBV5-4	TRBD2	TRBJ2-7	TGTGCCAGCAGCACCGAAAGGACTAGCGATACCGAGGGCTCCTACGAGCAGTACTTC	CASSTERTSDTEGSYEQYF
once	TRBV2	-	TRBJ2-4	TGTGCCAGCAGTAAGGACTCTGCCCTAGCCAAAAACATTCAGTACTTC	CASSKDSALAKNIQYF
few	TRBV11-2	-	TRBJ1-3	TGTGCCAGCAGCACCCCTGGTGACTTCTCTGGAAACACCATATATTTT	CASSTPGDFSGNTIYF
-	TRBV13	-	TRBJ1-3	TGTGCCAGCAGCATCCGGAGAATTACAGGAAACACCATATATTTT	CASSIRRITGNTIYF